The 29 T cell receptor beta chains given below trace back to one sample, sequenced in a study of blood T cell repertoires in COVID-19. Here immunoSEQ multiplex PCR was the method, and the copy in TCRdb shows in-frame clones only, minus some. The sample includes approximately 400,000 clones, roughly four fifths of them seen just once. The sequenced sample consisted of PBMCs or T cells enriched from blood (not recorded which). The receptors were gathered from a woman in her forties or fifties who had recovered from COVID-19.

The table lists this clone with a count of one. This chain connects TRBV6-5 to TRBJ1-5, with a tentative D call TRBD1 (6 bases). The CDR3 is 14 amino acids. Germline CDR1 reads MNHEY; CDR2 reads SVGAGI. Trimming removed 0 bases at V and 11 bases at J, with 14 bases between. The CDR3, as DNA: TGTGCCAGCAGTTACTCATCAGGGGATACGGCCCAGCATTTT. The encoded protein is CASSYSSGDTAQHF.

This chain uses TRBV27 with TRBJ1-6; 7 positions agree with TRBD1. Trimming at V came to 0 bases and at J to 7 bases, leaving 6 bases not matched to a gene. The length of the CDR3 is 16 residues. Germline values: CDR1 MNHEY, CDR2 SMNVEV (reference sequence). This chain's CDR3 is CASSLSPRTGNSPLHF. Written as DNA, the CDR3 is TGTGCCAGCAGTTTATCGCCCAGGACAGGAAATTCACCCCTCCACTTT.

In its sample, this clone was seen once. Other DNA variants within this sample encode the same CDR3. The CDR3 DNA follows: TGTGCCAGTAGTATTTCAGGGGATCAGCCCCAGCATTTT. Translation: CASSISGDQPQHF. This chain uses TRBV19 with TRBJ1-5, with D tentatively TRBD1 (6 bases). V gave up 3 bases and J gave up 5 bases, with 8 bases separating them. The germline V gene has CDR1 LNHDA and CDR2 SQIVND (reference sequence). CDR3 size: 13 residues.

The chain is built from TRBV18 and TRBJ2-3; maybe TRBD1 (6 bases). CDR3 length equals 14 residues. The V gene's germline CDR1 is KGHSH and CDR2 LQKENI. V was cut by 4 bases and J by 5 bases, with 13 bases left in between. The CDR3 is CASSLDGQIDTQYF. The CDR3, as DNA: TGTGCCAGCTCACTAGACGGACAGATAGATACGCAGTATTTT.

The chain employs TRBV15 and TRBJ2-2; 10 bases are a match to TRBD2. The CDR3 runs 17 residues. V trimming: 1 base; J trimming: 5 bases; junction bases outside the gene matches: 7. Per the germline V gene, CDR1 is LNHNV and CDR2 is YYDKDF (reference sequence). The CDR3 DNA is TGTGCCACCAGCAGAGGGGGGCTAGCGGGAGCAACCGGGGAGCTGTTTTTT. It yields the protein CATSRGGLAGATGELFF.

The J gene is TRBJ2-7, the V gene TRBV9, with a possible D match to TRBD2 (6 bases). V lost 1 base to trimming and J lost 3 bases, with 20 bases between them. The CDR3 runs 17 residues. Germline V gene sequence: CDR1 SGDLS, CDR2 YYNGEE. CDR3 DNA: TGTGCCAGCAGCGTATTCTATGGTTCCGGGGGAAACTACGAGCAGTACTTC. Protein sequence: CASSVFYGSGGNYEQYF.

The rearrangement uses TRBV21-1 and TRBJ1-5; TRBD1, the table's D call, was not compared with the DNA. TRBV21-1 is a pseudogene. This CDR3 region has 13 residues. The CDR3: CASTGQSNQPQHF. The CDR3 DNA is TGTGCCAGCACAGGGCAGAGCAATCAGCCCCAGCATTTT.

The chain recombines TRBV27 with TRBJ2-7, with D possibly matching TRBD1 (6 bases). With 6 bases removed from V and 9 bases from J, the gap between germline ends came to 21 bases. Germline values: CDR1 MNHEY, CDR2 SMNVEV (reference sequence). The length of the CDR3 is 14 residues. The CDR3 sequence: CASSLTRGALGQYF. CDR3 nucleotide sequence: TGTGCCAGCAGCCTGACCAGGGGAGCCCTAGGGCAGTACTTC.

This clone was seen only once. The rearrangement links TRBV7-9 to TRBJ1-4; D possibly corresponds to TRBD1 (6 bases). This CDR3 is built from 17 residues. Germline V gives CDR1 SEHNR, CDR2 FQNEAQ (reference sequence). V gave up 5 bases and J gave up 7 bases, with 23 bases separating them. The CDR3 DNA reads as TGTGCCAGCAGCGTAAGAACAGGGAGACTGATGGGTGAAAAACTGTTTTTT. Residues: CASSVRTGRLMGEKLFF. The complete variable domain, with remaining parts taken from reference TRBV7-9 and TRBJ1-4, reads DTGVSQNPRHKITKRGQNVTFRCDPISEHNRLYWYRQTLGQGPEFLTYFQNEAQLEKSRLLSDRFSAERPKGSFSTLEIQRTEQGDSAMYLCASSVRTGRLMGEKLFFGSGTQLSVL.

The V and J genes are TRBV28 and TRBJ1-4, with 9 bases that match TRBD1. Germline V gene sequence: CDR1 MDHEN, CDR2 SYDVKM. V trimming: 6 bases; J trimming: 2 bases; junction bases outside the gene matches: 1. CDR3 length equals 14 residues. As DNA, the CDR3 is TGTGCCAGCAGCGGACAGGGGACTAATGAAAAACTGTTTTTT. It specifies CASSGQGTNEKLFF. Variable domain in full (rest from reference TRBV28 and TRBJ1-4): DVKVTQSSRYLVKRTGEKVFLECVQDMDHENMFWYRQDPGLGLRLIYFSYDVKMKEKGDIPEGYSVSREKKERFSLILESASTNQTSMYLCASSGQGTNEKLFFGSGTQLSVL.

This chain connects TRBV19 to TRBJ1-6, with D maybe TRBD1 (5 bases). The CDR3 spans 16 residues. The germline V gene encodes CDR1 LNHDA and CDR2 SQIVND (reference sequence). Trimming stripped 5 bases from V and 4 bases from J, with 15 bases between. CDR3 sequence (DNA): TGTGCCAGTAGTCCCCGGTCGGGGGGATATAATTCACCCCTCCACTTT. Its protein product is CASSPRSGGYNSPLHF.

The chain recombines TRBV7-2 with TRBJ1-2; possible D gene TRBD1, 5 bases. Per germline, CDR1 SGHTA and CDR2 FQGNSA. V dropped 0 bases and J dropped 3 bases, with 11 bases sitting between them. The CDR3 is made up of 15 amino acids. This chain's CDR3 is CASSLATAKDYGYTF. The CDR3 DNA is TGTGCCAGCAGCTTAGCGACAGCCAAAGACTATGGCTACACCTTC.

This clone has just one count. This chain links TRBV14 with TRBJ1-2, with D perhaps matching TRBD1 (5 bases). Trimming removed 4 bases from V and 4 bases from J, with 19 bases in between. The CDR3 is made up of 16 amino acids. Looked up from germline, CDR1 is SGHDN and CDR2 is FVKESK. The DNA of the CDR3 is TGTGCCAGCAGCCGGTCATCGTGGGGCGCATTCTATGGCTACACCTTC. Its protein product is CASSRSSWGAFYGYTF. Combining the CDR3 with reference TRBV14 and TRBJ1-2 gives the whole variable domain EAGVTQFPSHSVIEKGQTVTLRCDPISGHDNLYWYRRVMGKEIKFLLHFVKESKQDESGMPNNRFLAERTGGTYSTLKVQPAELEDSGVYFCASSRSSWGAFYGYTFGSGTRLTVV.

This rearrangement joins TRBV19 to TRBJ2-1; 11 nucleotides agree with TRBD2. V gave up 7 bases and J gave up 4 bases; unmatched junction bases: 6. The germline V gene encodes CDR1 LNHDA and CDR2 SQIVND (reference sequence). The CDR3 has 15 amino acids. The CDR3 is CASNTGTSGYNEQFF. The CDR3 DNA is TGTGCCAGTAATACCGGGACTAGCGGATACAATGAGCAGTTCTTC.

V and J are TRBV19 and TRBJ1-2; D not resolved. The V gene's germline CDR1 is LNHDA and CDR2 SQIVND (reference sequence). Trimming pared 7 bases from V and 2 bases from J, leaving 8 bases between. The CDR3 consists of 12 residues. The CDR3 DNA reads as TGTGCCAGTAAGGAGCCCAACTATGGCTACACCTTC. Translated: CASKEPNYGYTF.

The chain recombines TRBV3-1 (or the pseudogene TRBV3-2) with TRBJ1-4; 7 bases align to TRBD1. The V gene end was trimmed by 0 bases and the J gene end by 5 bases; junction bases not matched to a gene: 9. The CDR3 has 17 amino acids. CDR1 is LGHDT, CDR2 YNNKEL, per germline (reference sequence). CDR3 nucleotide sequence: TGTGCCAGCAGCCAAGACGTGGGGACAGTGCAGAATGAAAAACTGTTTTTT. Translating gives CASSQDVGTVQNEKLFF.

The rearrangement links TRBV28 to TRBJ2-3, with 9 nucleotides matching TRBD2. Germline V lookup: CDR1 MDHEN, CDR2 SYDVKM. Unmatched junction bases numbered 12, after V lost 6 bases and J lost 5 bases. CDR3 length equals 16 residues. CDR3 amino acids: CASRPLRGGRIDTQYF. As DNA, the CDR3 is TGTGCCAGCAGACCCCTGCGGGGGGGCCGTATAGATACGCAGTATTTT.

The chain couples TRBV6-6 to TRBJ1-2, with D tentatively TRBD1 (6 bases). V was trimmed by 8 bases and J by 1 base, leaving 8 bases between them. Germline assignment: CDR1 MNHNY and CDR2 SVGAGI (reference sequence). The CDR3 length is 12 residues. The CDR3 is CASQDSNYGYTF. The CDR3 DNA sequence: TGTGCCAGCCAGGACAGTAACTATGGCTACACCTTC.

The chain joins TRBV6-5 to TRBJ2-1, with TRBD2 identical over 12 bases. Trimming took 7 bases from V and 10 from J; bases not matched to a gene: 11. Per the germline V gene, CDR1 is MNHEY and CDR2 is SVGAGI. The CDR3 extends over 15 amino acids. CDR3 coding DNA: TGTGCCAGCATCGCAAGGGGACTAGCGGGCGGGGAGCAGTTCTTC. Translating it yields CASIARGLAGGEQFF.

This clone was observed a handful of times. The chain recombines TRBV25-1 with TRBJ1-6; D possibly corresponds to TRBD1 (6 bases). CDR1 is MGHDK, CDR2 SYGVNS, per germline. Trimming took 8 bases from V and 6 from J, leaving 11 bases between them. This CDR3 has 13 residues. DNA for the CDR3: TGTGCCAGCGCGGACAGAATTAATTCACCCCTCCACTTT. It specifies CASADRINSPLHF.

This sequence joins TRBV11-2 and TRBJ2-1; tentative D call: TRBD2 (6 bases). The V gene lost 6 bases and the J gene lost 9 bases, with 15 bases spanning the gap. CDR1 is SGHAT and CDR2 is FQNNGV in the germline V gene. CDR3 length equals 13 residues. In DNA form, the CDR3 reads TGTGCCAGCAGACCCGGGTCCGGGGGTGAGCAGTTCTTC. Translating gives CASRPGSGGEQFF.

This clone has just one count. The chain employs TRBV6-2 or TRBV6-3 and TRBJ1-1; 9 bases fit TRBD1. CDR3 length equals 16 residues. Losses at the gene ends were 4 bases for V and 5 bases for J; bases not matched to a gene: 11. From germline, CDR1 is MNHEY and CDR2 SVGEGT. The CDR3 nucleotides read TGTGCCAGCAGTTTAAACAGGGGGCGCTTCGGAACTGAAGCTTTCTTT. Amino acid sequence: CASSLNRGRFGTEAFF.

The gene calls are TRBV7-3 and TRBJ2-1; 11 bases match TRBD2. Germline CDR1 is SGHTA and CDR2 is FQGTGA. This CDR3 has 16 residues. The J segment lost 8 bases and the V segment lost 4 bases, leaving 10 bases of the junction unmatched. The DNA for the CDR3 is TGTGCCAGCAGCTCCCGGGGTAGCGGGGGGGCCGATGAGCAGTTCTTC. Translating it yields CASSSRGSGGADEQFF. The full variable domain, in which reference TRBV7-3 and TRBJ2-1 provide the parts outside the CDR3, is GAGVSQTPSNKVTEKGKYVELRCDPISGHTALYWYRQSLGQGPEFLIYFQGTGAADDSGLPNDRFFAVRPEGSVSTLKIQRTERGDSAVYLCASSSRGSGGADEQFFGPGTRLTVL.

The chain combines TRBV28 with TRBJ1-3; D unclear. Germline V gene lookup returns CDR1 MDHEN and CDR2 SYDVKM. The CDR3 loop spans 13 amino acids. The V gene lost 5 bases and the J gene lost 9 bases, with 14 bases spanning the gap. The CDR3, as DNA: TGTGCCAGCAGTGCCCGGATCGAGGTCACCATATATTTT. It translates to CASSARIEVTIYF.

J is TRBJ1-5 and V is TRBV5-5; D not resolved. The CDR3 covers 12 residues. Trimming cost V 4 bases and J 5 bases, with 7 bases left between them. Germline V CDR1 and CDR2: SGHKS, YYEKEE (reference sequence). CDR3 nucleotides: TGTGCCAGCAGCCTAAATTATCAGCCCCAGCATTTT. It specifies CASSLNYQPQHF.

Points on this clone: This sample also contains other DNA sequences that code for the same CDR3. The chain combines TRBV7-9 with TRBJ1-1; unclear D gene. Germline values: CDR1 SEHNR, CDR2 FQNEAQ (reference sequence). The CDR3 has 13 amino acids. V was clipped by 1 base and J by 1 base, with 4 bases between them. Written as DNA, the CDR3 is TGTGCCAGCAGCTTAGGACAGAACACTGAAGCTTTCTTT. Residues: CASSLGQNTEAFF.

The chain employs TRBV12-3 or TRBV12-4 and TRBJ2-3, with D unresolved. V lost 4 bases to trimming and J lost 6 bases, with 11 bases between them. The CDR3 length is 13 residues. As DNA, the CDR3 is TGTGCCAGCAGTTCCTACCTAGAGGATACGCAGTATTTT. Translated: CASSSYLEDTQYF.

There are a few counts of this clone. The chain links TRBV7-3 to TRBJ2-2, with 8 bases matching TRBD2. The CDR3 is made up of 16 amino acids. Germline V gene lookup returns CDR1 SGHTA and CDR2 FQGTGA. Trimming took 4 bases from V and 6 from J; bases not matched to a gene: 10. In DNA form, the CDR3 reads TGTGCCAGCAGCTCGGGGGGGGCCGTAAACCCCGGGGAGCTGTTTTTT. It translates to CASSSGGAVNPGELFF.

This sequence joins TRBV6-4 and TRBJ1-2; D remains unclear. CDR1 is MRHNA and CDR2 is SNTAGT in the germline V gene. The V gene lost 5 bases and the J gene lost 6 bases, with 10 bases spanning the gap. CDR3 length equals 12 residues. The CDR3 coding sequence is TGTGCCAGCAGTATCGGGTTCGATGGCTACACCTTC. Translating it yields CASSIGFDGYTF.